These 20 T cell receptor beta chains originate from one sample sequenced in a study of cytomegalovirus exposure and HLA in healthy donors. Researchers ran the PCR with 60 Vbeta and 13 Jbeta primers. The assay was immunoSEQ multiplex PCR, and TCRdb's table has in-frame clones only and misses some. The sample holds under 85,000 clones; 60% to 85% are singletons and the top ten take around 21%. The sequenced sample was PBMCs. All receptors come from a woman aged 40 to 50 in good health and CMV-seropositive.

The V call is TRBV30, the J call TRBJ1-1, with D unclear. CDR3 size: 13 residues. Germline CDR1 reads GTSNPN; CDR2 reads SVGIG (reference sequence). The ends were cut back, 3 bases at V and 1 base at J, with 9 bases in the middle. This CDR3 reads CAWSPLWNTEAFF. The DNA for the CDR3 is TGTGCCTGGAGCCCACTCTGGAACACTGAAGCTTTCTTT.

The chain is built from TRBV5-1 and TRBJ1-4; tentative D call: TRBD1 (5 bases). The ends were cut back, 4 bases at V and 2 bases at J, with 12 bases in the middle. The CDR3 contains 15 residues. In germline, CDR1 is SGHRS, CDR2 YFSETQ. The CDR3 DNA reads as TGCGCCAGCAGCCAAGCCGGGACTACTAATGAAAAACTGTTTTTT. This codes for CASSQAGTTNEKLFF.

V and J are TRBV9 and TRBJ2-7; TRBD2 aligns across 9 bases. Germline CDR1 SGDLS, CDR2 YYNGEE. With 0 bases clipped from V and 2 bases from J, the junction kept 3 bases outside the gene matches. The CDR3 is 15 amino acids. DNA for the CDR3: TGTGCCAGCAGCGTAGCGGCGGGAGGGCCCTACGAGCAGTACTTC. As protein: CASSVAAGGPYEQYF.

The chain joins TRBV7-9 to TRBJ1-2, with a weak D call TRBD1 (5 bases). The CDR3 spans 12 residues. Deletions cut 7 bases from V and 6 bases from J, with 12 bases between. Germline lookup yields CDR1 SEHNR and CDR2 FQNEAQ (reference sequence). As DNA, the CDR3 is TGTGCCAGCACCCCGTCGGGGGATGGCTACACCTTC. This codes for CASTPSGDGYTF.

The V and J genes are TRBV6-5 and TRBJ2-3; 10 bases match TRBD1. CDR3 length: 15 amino acids. Germline values: CDR1 MNHEY, CDR2 SVGAGI. Unmatched junction bases numbered 6, after V lost 5 bases and J lost 4 bases. CDR3 sequence reads: CASSHRDRGSDTQYF. As DNA, the CDR3 is TGTGCCAGCAGTCACCGGGACAGGGGCTCAGATACGCAGTATTTT.

The chain is built from TRBV7-2 and TRBJ1-2; the D is unclear. Looked up from germline, CDR1 is SGHTA and CDR2 is FQGNSA. Trimming cost V 3 bases and J 7 bases, with 12 bases left between them. CDR3 length: 13 residues. CDR3 sequence reads: CASSLTKEGGYTF. DNA of the CDR3: TGTGCCAGCAGCTTGACAAAGGAAGGTGGCTACACCTTC.

This chain uses TRBV29-1 with TRBJ2-7, with 10 bases lining up with TRBD1. This CDR3 spans 14 amino acids. Germline V gene sequence: CDR1 SQVTM, CDR2 ANQGSEA. Trimming at V came to 4 bases and at J to 7 bases, leaving 10 bases not matched to a gene. The CDR3 coding sequence is TGCAGCGTTGGCCTCCCGACAGGGGGCTGGGAGCAGTACTTC. Its protein product is CSVGLPTGGWEQYF.

In this sample, this clone turned up a few times. V gene TRBV2 combines with J gene TRBJ2-4; TRBD2 is a possible D gene (5 bases). The CDR3 length is 17 residues. Germline V lookup: CDR1 SNHLY, CDR2 FYNNEI. Trimming left V 0 bases short and J 0 bases short, with 12 bases between. CDR3 in amino acids: CASSEAGSGIAKNIQYF. The CDR3 bases are TGTGCCAGCAGTGAAGCGGGGTCGGGGATAGCCAAAAACATTCAGTACTTC.

CDR3 bases: TGTGCCAGCAGCTTAGTACAGGTTAATTCACCCCTCCACTTT. It is translated as CASSLVQVNSPLHF. The genes are TRBV7-9 and TRBJ1-6; maybe TRBD1 (5 bases). The germline gives CDR1 SEHNR, CDR2 FQNEAQ (reference sequence). The CDR3 consists of 14 residues. Trimming shortened V by 1 base and J by 6 bases, and 7 bases separated the two germline ends.

This clone turned up a few times. The chain recombines TRBV6-5 with TRBJ2-7; TRBD1 matches at 10 bases. The V and J ends lost 7 bases and 1 base, in that order; junction bases with no gene match: 7. This CDR3 spans 15 amino acids. Germline V gene data show CDR1 as MNHEY and CDR2 as SVGAGI. CDR3 in amino acids: CASTGTGENSYEQYF. CDR3 DNA: TGTGCCAGCACTGGGACAGGGGAGAATTCCTACGAGCAGTACTTC.

In this sample, this clone turned up once. The J gene is TRBJ1-2, the V gene TRBV18; perhaps TRBD1 as D (6 bases). CDR1 is KGHSH and CDR2 is LQKENI in the germline V gene. V gave up 6 bases and J gave up 8 bases, with 16 bases separating them. This CDR3 is 13 amino acids long. CDR3 nucleotides: TGTGCCAGCTCCCCAGGGACAACCGGGGGCTACACCTTC. As protein: CASSPGTTGGYTF.

This clone has just a few counts. This chain joins TRBV2 and TRBJ2-7, with TRBD2 matching 7 bases. Germline V gene lookup returns CDR1 SNHLY and CDR2 FYNNEI. V trimming: 11 bases; J trimming: 1 base; junction bases outside the gene matches: 17. The CDR3 runs 16 residues. The CDR3 nucleotides read TGTGCCGGAGCCAATATCGGGGGGTCTTCTTCCTACGAGCAGTACTTC. Protein sequence: CAGANIGGSSSYEQYF.

The table lists this clone with a few counts. The rearrangement uses TRBV5-1 and TRBJ2-3, with 12 bases matching TRBD2. The CDR3 has 18 residues. With V trimmed by 0 bases and J by 0 bases, 5 bases remained unmatched. Germline loops: CDR1 SGHRS, CDR2 YFSETQ. CDR3 DNA sequence: TGCGCCAGCAGCTTGGGACTAGCGGGGGCATCTAGCACAGATACGCAGTATTTT. As protein: CASSLGLAGASSTDTQYF.

V gene TRBV27 combines with J gene TRBJ1-5, with D maybe TRBD1 (5 bases). Germline V gene sequence: CDR1 MNHEY, CDR2 SMNVEV (reference sequence). Trimming left V 3 bases short and J 1 base short, with 19 bases between. The CDR3 consists of 18 residues. The CDR3 sequence: CASSFHRSGAISNQPQHF. In DNA, the CDR3 is TGTGCCAGCAGTTTCCACAGGTCTGGGGCTATAAGCAATCAGCCCCAGCATTTT.

This chain links TRBV27 with TRBJ2-5; 8 nucleotides line up with TRBD1. Looked up from germline, CDR1 is MNHEY and CDR2 is SMNVEV (reference sequence). The ends lost 0 bases at V and 5 bases at J; junction bases unmatched: 8. The CDR3 has 16 residues. Here the CDR3 DNA reads TGTGCCAGCAGTTTATCAGGCAGGGGGCATCGGGAGACCCAGTACTTC. It translates to CASSLSGRGHRETQYF.

The chain employs TRBV18 and TRBJ1-4; TRBD1 matches 8 bases. V was pared by 6 bases and J by 2 bases, with 8 bases of the junction left unmatched. Germline-derived CDR1 and CDR2 are KGHSH and LQKENI. CDR3 length: 16 residues. In DNA form, the CDR3 reads TGTGCCAGCTCTCGACAGGGGACCTTGACTAATGAAAAACTGTTTTTT. Protein sequence: CASSRQGTLTNEKLFF. Combining the CDR3 with reference TRBV18 and TRBJ1-4 gives the whole variable domain NAGVMQNPRHLVRRRGQEARLRCSPMKGHSHVYWYRQLPEEGLKFMVYLQKENIIDESGMPKERFSAEFPKEGPSILRIQQVVRGDSAAYFCASSRQGTLTNEKLFFGSGTQLSVL.

This CDR3 is CASRPNPGQGFYEQYF. In nucleotides, the CDR3 is TGTGCCAGCAGACCAAATCCGGGACAGGGTTTCTACGAGCAGTACTTC. The chain combines TRBV5-4 with TRBJ2-7; 9 positions match TRBD1. CDR3 length: 16 residues. V was pared by 5 bases and J by 3 bases, with 12 bases of the junction left unmatched. The germline gives CDR1 SGHNT, CDR2 YYREEE (reference sequence).

The chain carries TRBV27 and TRBJ2-7; 10 bases fit TRBD1. J was trimmed by 4 bases and V by 4 bases; bases with no gene match: 4. Germline CDR1 reads MNHEY; CDR2 reads SMNVEV (reference sequence). This CDR3 is 14 amino acids long. CDR3 region: CASSSDRGSYEQYF. The CDR3 DNA reads as TGTGCCAGCAGTTCGGACAGGGGGTCTTACGAGCAGTACTTC.

V and J are TRBV18 and TRBJ2-7; 7 bases are shared with TRBD1. Germline CDR1 KGHSH, CDR2 LQKENI. Germline trimming cut 2 bases from V and 5 bases from J; bases unmatched to any gene: 6. The CDR3 extends over 14 amino acids. In DNA form, the CDR3 reads TGTGCCAGCTCACCAATACAGGGGATCGACGAGCAGTACTTC. Encoded protein: CASSPIQGIDEQYF.

The V and J genes are TRBV10-2 and TRBJ2-3; 16 bases match TRBD2. This CDR3 has 16 amino acids. Germline CDR1 and CDR2: WSHSY and SAAADI. V lost 0 bases and J lost 13; bases outside the gene matches: 7. In DNA form, the CDR3 reads TGCGCCAGCAGTGAGTCTCGGGGACTAGCGGGAGGGCCGGAGTATTTT. Protein sequence: CASSESRGLAGGPEYF.